This T cell receptor (beta chain) was sequenced for a study of identical twins. General study results and limits: Twin pairs had excess sharing that was weaker in beta out-of-frame sequences.

Only one count was recorded for this clonotype. What it binds is not known. TCRdb reprocessed the 5' RACE reads with MiXCR, giving one entry per CDR3 protein. Of roughly 1.6 million distinct CDR3 sequences listed, about 32% are singletons. The CDR3 loop spans 15 amino acids. Unmatched junction bases numbered 6, after V lost 6 bases and J lost 6 bases. Germline CDR1 LNHDA, CDR2 SQIVND (reference sequence). The gene calls are TRBV19 and TRBJ2-3; 13 bases match TRBD2. Sequenced: cord blood. This TCR was sampled from a newborn girl in good health. CDR3 DNA: TGTGCCAGTAGGACCGGGACTAGCGGGGTGGATACGCAGTATTTT. Protein sequence: CASRTGTSGVDTQYF.